What follows are 13 T cell receptor beta chains derived from one specimen sequenced in a study of T-cell reconstitution after alpha-beta-depleted transplantation in children. Unique molecular identifiers featured in how the TCRbeta library was prepared. MiXCR was run by TCRdb on the PCR reads, yielding one entry per CDR3 protein. The table includes about 980,000 distinct CDR3 sequences, about 26% detected once. This sample comprised PBMCs, mostly from graft donor cells, obtained 360 days after TCRalphabeta/CD19-depleted stem cell transplant. These receptors originate from a boy less than two years old who had a stem cell transplant for SCID, so the T cells may come from the graft donor.

This chain connects TRBV28 to TRBJ1-1, with 10 nucleotides matching TRBD1. V was clipped by 4 bases and J by 7 bases; unmatched bases: 6. The CDR3 totals 14 residues. The V gene's germline CDR1 is MDHEN and CDR2 SYDVKM. Here the CDR3 reads CASSSGTGVREAFF. CDR3 nucleotide sequence: TGTGCCAGCAGTTCGGGGACAGGGGTGCGTGAAGCTTTCTTT.

The table lists this clonotype with a count of one. The CDR3, as DNA: TGCGCCAGCACAGTGGTACAGGGCTACGAGCAGTACTTC. This translates into CASTVVQGYEQYF. The chain is built from TRBV10-2 and TRBJ2-7; weak D call: TRBD1 (6 bases). Germline V gene data show CDR1 as WSHSY and CDR2 as SAAADI. This CDR3 spans 13 amino acids. The ends were cut back, 7 bases at V and 3 bases at J, with 13 bases in the middle.

The gene calls are TRBV6-5 and TRBJ1-1; maybe TRBD1 (6 bases). This CDR3 has 11 amino acids. Germline V gene lookup returns CDR1 MNHEY and CDR2 SVGAGI. V dropped 6 bases and J dropped 8 bases, with 10 bases sitting between them. In DNA form, the CDR3 reads TGTGCCAGCAGCCGTGACAGGGAAGCTTTCTTT. Residues: CASSRDREAFF.

This clonotype was picked up many times. An end of the junction differs from the germline gene, which may be a read error. This rearrangement joins TRBV5-1 to TRBJ2-7; the match to TRBD2 covers 9 bases. Per the germline V gene, CDR1 is SGHRS and CDR2 is YFSETQ. This CDR3 is 13 amino acids long. The CDR3 region has the DNA TGTGCCAGCAGTCTAGCGGGGACCTACGAGCAGTACTTC. It is translated as CASSLAGTYEQYF.

This clonotype has just a few counts. The J gene is TRBJ2-7, the V gene TRBV6-1, with 12 bases matching TRBD2. From germline, CDR1 is MNHNS and CDR2 SASEGT. V trimming: 7 bases; J trimming: 0 bases; junction bases outside the gene matches: 7. The CDR3 consists of 16 residues. CDR3 in DNA: TGTGCCAGCAAAAGGACTAGCGGGGTGTACTCCTACGAGCAGTACTTC. The encoded protein is CASKRTSGVYSYEQYF.

This chain links TRBV18 with TRBJ1-1; 7 bases map to TRBD1. J lost 4 bases, V lost 0 bases, and 5 bases had no gene match. This CDR3 comprises 15 residues. CDR1 and CDR2 from the germline V gene are KGHSH and LQKENI. The CDR3 bases are TGTGCCAGCTCACCACCAGGGGGCAAGGGCACTGAAGCTTTCTTT. It yields the protein CASSPPGGKGTEAFF.

This clonotype has a handful of counts. The chain joins TRBV19 to TRBJ1-1; D ambiguous. The CDR3 totals 10 residues. Trimming took off 7 bases at V and 1 base at J, with 1 base between the two ends. Germline CDR1 and CDR2: LNHDA and SQIVND (reference sequence). CDR3 coding DNA: TGTGCCAGTAAGAACACTGAAGCTTTCTTT. Encoded protein: CASKNTEAFF.

This chain joins TRBV11-2 and TRBJ2-2; perhaps D is TRBD1 or TRBD2 (6 bases each). Trimming took 1 base from V and 5 from J, leaving 17 bases between them. CDR1 SGHAT and CDR2 FQNNGV come from the germline V gene. The CDR3 runs to 17 residues. This chain's CDR3 is CASSLVSGGPGTGELFF. The CDR3 DNA is TGTGCCAGCAGCTTAGTGTCTGGGGGGCCGGGGACCGGGGAGCTGTTTTTT. Together with reference TRBV11-2 and TRBJ2-2, the CDR3 gives the full variable domain: EAGVAQSPRYKIIEKRQSVAFWCNPISGHATLYWYQQILGQGPKLLIQFQNNGVVDDSQLPKDRFSAERLKGVDSTLKIQPAKLEDSAVYLCASSLVSGGPGTGELFFGEGSRLTVL.

This chain joins TRBV5-1 and TRBJ2-1; D remains unclear. This CDR3 comprises 13 residues. With 0 bases removed from V and 10 bases from J, the gap between germline ends came to 11 bases. The germline V gene encodes CDR1 SGHRS and CDR2 YFSETQ. The CDR3 bases are TGCGCCAGCAGCTTGGTGATAAAGGCCGAGCAGTTCTTC. Translating it yields CASSLVIKAEQFF.

The table lists this clonotype with many counts. V is TRBV9 and J is TRBJ2-3; possibly TRBD1 for D (5 bases). The CDR3 contains 14 residues. Trimming stripped 0 bases from V and 0 bases from J, with 5 bases between. Germline values: CDR1 SGDLS, CDR2 YYNGEE. The CDR3 sequence: CASSVGGSTDTQYF. CDR3 bases: TGTGCCAGCAGCGTAGGGGGCAGCACAGATACGCAGTATTTT.

The chain joins TRBV20-1 to TRBJ2-5; weak D call: TRBD1 (5 bases). CDR1 is DFQATT and CDR2 is SNEGSKA in the germline V gene (reference sequence). V was pared by 3 bases and J by 5 bases, with 13 bases between. This CDR3 spans 13 amino acids. CDR3 loop: CSASGRGGETQYF. Written as DNA, the CDR3 is TGCAGTGCTAGTGGTAGGGGTGGTGAGACCCAGTACTTC.

The chain has TRBV3-1 and TRBJ2-3, with D possibly matching TRBD2 (6 bases). Trimming removed 4 bases from V and 2 bases from J, with 13 bases in between. Germline V gene sequence: CDR1 LGHDT, CDR2 YNNKEL (reference sequence). The CDR3 covers 15 residues. DNA for the CDR3: TGTGCCAGCAGCCGAGCACTAGCTTCCACAGATACGCAGTATTTT. As protein: CASSRALASTDTQYF.

This clonotype was recorded many times. V and J are TRBV4-1 and TRBJ2-4, with D hard to call. The V gene lost 3 bases and the J gene lost 2 bases, with 20 bases spanning the gap. This CDR3 comprises 18 residues. Germline V gene sequence: CDR1 MGHRA, CDR2 YSYEKL. CDR3 sequence reads: CASSQPSSVGFTKNIQYF. The CDR3 DNA reads as TGCGCCAGCAGCCAGCCTTCATCAGTCGGATTTACCAAAAACATTCAGTACTTC.